One sample yielded the 32 T cell receptor beta chains listed below, sequenced in a study of OX40 agonist ivuxolimab in advanced cancers. TCRdb's copy holds only in-frame clones and misses some; the assay was immunoSEQ multiplex PCR. The sample yields fewer than 25,000 clones, about 87% seen once. The starting material was CD4+ or CD8+ T cells sorted from blood, obtained in a trial of the OX40 agonist ivuxolimab. Source of these receptors: an adult with an advanced solid tumor such as melanoma, head and neck, liver or kidney cancer.

Note on this clone: At one end the junction does not follow the germline gene, possibly because of a read error. The chain has TRBV29-1 and TRBJ1-1, with D hard to call. The CDR3 runs 13 residues. Per the germline V gene, CDR1 is SQVTM and CDR2 is ANQGSEA. CDR3 sequence (DNA): TGCAGCGCCGAGAGTCGCGGGAACGCTGAAGCTTTCTTT. Its translation: CSAESRGNAEAFF. Variable domain in full (rest from reference TRBV29-1 and TRBJ1-1): SAVISQKPSRDICQRGTSLTIQCQVDSQVTMMFWYRQQPGQSLTLIATANQGSEATYESGFVIDKFPISRPNLTFSTLTVSNMSPEDSSIYLCSAESRGNAEAFFGQGTRLTVV.

The chain has TRBV5-1 and TRBJ1-1; 10 bases align to TRBD1. This CDR3 has 13 amino acids. CDR1 and CDR2 (germline): SGHRS, YFSETQ. Trimming removed 2 bases from V and 12 bases from J; junction bases left unmatched: 7. DNA for the CDR3: TGCGCCAGCAGCTTTCCCGGGACAGGGGTTTCTTTCTTT. Amino acids: CASSFPGTGVSFF.

The CDR3 loop reads CASSLSSIRLLEQYF. DNA for the CDR3: TGTGCCAGCAGTTTATCGAGCATTAGACTTCTCGAGCAGTACTTC. The chain is built from TRBV27 and TRBJ2-7; D unresolved. With 0 bases removed from V and 6 bases from J, the gap between germline ends came to 15 bases. The CDR3 is 15 residues long. Germline V gene lookup returns CDR1 MNHEY and CDR2 SMNVEV (reference sequence).

The chain recombines TRBV11-3 with TRBJ2-2; possibly TRBD2 for D (6 bases). V lost 4 bases and J lost 2, with 14 bases in between. CDR3 size: 16 residues. The germline gives CDR1 SGHNT, CDR2 YENEEA. CDR3 coding DNA: TGTGCCAGCAGCTCCCGGGGGAAAGGAAACACCGGGGAGCTGTTTTTT. This gives the protein CASSSRGKGNTGELFF.

V gene TRBV30 combines with J gene TRBJ2-1; 11 nucleotides align to TRBD2. Germline V lookup: CDR1 GTSNPN, CDR2 SVGIG (reference sequence). This CDR3 region has 15 residues. V gave up 2 bases and J gave up 4 bases; unmatched junction bases: 4. The CDR3 DNA follows: TGTGCCTGGAGTAGGGTAGCGGGAGGGTACAATGAGCAGTTCTTC. Translating gives CAWSRVAGGYNEQFF.

The genes are TRBV9 and TRBJ2-2; D unresolved. V lost 2 bases and J lost 5, with 16 bases in between. The CDR3 sequence is 16 residues long. In germline, CDR1 is SGDLS, CDR2 YYNGEE. CDR3 DNA: TGTGCCAGCAGCGTGGACCAGGTCGGGTTTACCGGGGAGCTGTTTTTT. It translates to CASSVDQVGFTGELFF.

V is TRBV7-9 and J is TRBJ2-5; D is unclear. Deletions cut 5 bases from V and 4 bases from J, with 8 bases between. The CDR3 has 12 amino acids. CDR1 is SEHNR and CDR2 is FQNEAQ in the germline V gene (reference sequence). CDR3 coding DNA: TGTGCCAGCAGCCTTTTCGGAGAGACCCAGTACTTC. This encodes CASSLFGETQYF.

V and J are TRBV7-9 and TRBJ2-7; 8 bases map to TRBD2. The CDR3 runs to 15 residues. Losses at the gene ends were 1 base for V and 4 bases for J; bases not matched to a gene: 6. From germline, CDR1 is SEHNR and CDR2 FQNEAQ (reference sequence). Written as DNA, the CDR3 is TGTGCCAGCAGCTTAGGGAGTAGCGGGGTGTACGAGCAGTACTTC. This codes for CASSLGSSGVYEQYF.

A note on this clone: One end of the junction fails to match germline, which may point to a read error. This chain uses TRBV5-1 with TRBJ1-6, with 7 bases lining up with TRBD1. Germline CDR1 SGHRS, CDR2 YFSETQ. This CDR3 spans 16 amino acids. Here the CDR3 DNA reads TGCGCCAGCAACTTGGGGGACAGCGGGTATAATTCACCCCTCCACTTT. Translation: CASNLGDSGYNSPLHF.

This clone is a singleton in its sample. The rearrangement joins TRBV18 to TRBJ2-7; D might be TRBD1 (6 bases). The germline V gene encodes CDR1 KGHSH and CDR2 LQKENI. The CDR3 length is 13 residues. V lost 3 bases, J lost 2 bases, and 8 bases lay in between. In nucleotides, the CDR3 is TGTGCCAGCTCACCTGGACAGACCTACGAGCAGTACTTC. This encodes CASSPGQTYEQYF.

The V gene is TRBV19, the J gene TRBJ2-5, with 8 bases aligning to TRBD1. CDR1 is LNHDA, CDR2 SQIVND, per germline (reference sequence). V lost 6 bases to trimming and J lost 0 bases; unmatched junction nucleotides: 6. The CDR3 runs to 15 residues. The CDR3: CASSGQGWHQETQYF. DNA of the CDR3: TGTGCCAGTAGCGGACAGGGATGGCACCAAGAGACCCAGTACTTC. The full variable domain, rest sourced from reference TRBV19 and TRBJ2-5, is DGGITQSPKYLFRKEGQNVTLSCEQNLNHDAMYWYRQDPGQGLRLIYYSQIVNDFQKGDIAEGYSVSREKKESFPLTVTSAQKNPTAFYLCASSGQGWHQETQYFGPGTRLLVL.

J is TRBJ2-1 and V is TRBV5-7; 7 bases agree with TRBD1. TRBV5-7 is labeled an ORF, and its function is uncertain. This CDR3 has 11 residues. V lost 4 bases and J lost 15; bases outside the gene matches: 7. This chain's CDR3 is CASSRDSGGFF. DNA of the CDR3: TGTGCCAGCAGCCGGGACAGCGGTGGGTTCTTC.

The chain is built from TRBV9 and TRBJ2-4; D is possibly TRBD1 (6 bases). Germline CDR1 SGDLS, CDR2 YYNGEE. With 3 bases removed from V and 6 bases from J, the gap between germline ends came to 22 bases. The CDR3 extends over 17 amino acids. For the CDR3, the DNA is TGTGCCAGCAGCGATCTTACAGGGTCCCCTCGACGAAACATTCAGTACTTC. Translating it yields CASSDLTGSPRRNIQYF.

J is TRBJ1-1 and V is TRBV5-4; perhaps TRBD1 as D (5 bases). The germline gives CDR1 SGHNT, CDR2 YYREEE (reference sequence). The length of the CDR3 is 14 residues. Deletions cut 0 bases from V and 4 bases from J, with 10 bases between. CDR3 residues: CASSLERRGTEAFF. Written as DNA, the CDR3 is TGTGCCAGCAGCTTGGAGAGGAGGGGCACTGAAGCTTTCTTT.

This clone was counted only a few times. This rearrangement joins TRBV10-3 to TRBJ1-2; 9 bases fit TRBD1. CDR1 and CDR2 from the germline V gene are ENHRY and SYGVKD. The J segment lost 8 bases and the V segment lost 8 bases, leaving 3 bases of the junction unmatched. This CDR3 contains 11 residues. CDR3 bases: TGTGCCATCGGACAGGGGAGCGGCTACACCTTC. It codes for CAIGQGSGYTF.

This rearrangement joins TRBV6-6 to TRBJ1-4; D not resolved. Germline V gene data show CDR1 as MNHNY and CDR2 as SVGAGI (reference sequence). The V and J ends lost 4 bases and 6 bases respectively, with 9 bases between them. CDR3 length equals 13 residues. The CDR3 sequence is CASSSPVYEKLFF. The CDR3 DNA reads TGTGCCAGCAGTTCCCCAGTTTATGAAAAACTGTTTTTT.

The V and J genes are TRBV5-4 and TRBJ1-2; TRBD1 is a possible D gene (6 bases). Germline CDR1 SGHNT, CDR2 YYREEE (reference sequence). This CDR3 region has 13 residues. The V end lost 4 bases, the J end lost 5 bases, and 12 bases lay between the germline ends. CDR3 protein: CASSETGLYGYTF. CDR3 sequence (DNA): TGTGCCAGCAGCGAAACAGGGTTATATGGCTACACCTTC.

The V gene is TRBV6-1, the J gene TRBJ2-7; D is perhaps TRBD2 (5 bases). The CDR3 extends over 15 amino acids. Germline CDR1 reads MNHNS; CDR2 reads SASEGT. Between the trimmed V and J ends, which lost 2 bases and 2 bases, there was a span of 13 bases. The DNA of the CDR3 is TGTGCCAGCAGTGAACTTGCGGGCCTTACCTACGAGCAGTACTTC. It specifies CASSELAGLTYEQYF.

The chain couples TRBV7-9 to TRBJ1-2; no reliable D call. This CDR3 has 13 amino acids. Germline CDR1 and CDR2: SEHNR and FQNEAQ (reference sequence). V was cut by 2 bases and J by 4 bases, with 8 bases left in between. DNA of the CDR3: TGTGCCAGCAGCTTACCGAACATCTATGGCTACACCTTC. Protein sequence: CASSLPNIYGYTF. Drawing the rest from reference TRBV7-9 and TRBJ1-2, the complete variable domain is DTGVSQNPRHKITKRGQNVTFRCDPISEHNRLYWYRQTLGQGPEFLTYFQNEAQLEKSRLLSDRFSAERPKGSFSTLEIQRTEQGDSAMYLCASSLPNIYGYTFGSGTRLTVV.

This rearrangement joins TRBV11-2 to TRBJ1-2, with D unclear. V gave up 1 base and J gave up 5 bases, with 8 bases separating them. The CDR3 loop spans 13 amino acids. Germline V CDR1 and CDR2: SGHAT, FQNNGV. The CDR3 nucleotides are TGTGCCAGCAGCTTAGGAGGTGGTTATGGCTACACCTTC. Amino acids: CASSLGGGYGYTF. Using reference TRBV11-2 and TRBJ1-2 for the parts outside the CDR3, the full variable domain is EAGVAQSPRYKIIEKRQSVAFWCNPISGHATLYWYQQILGQGPKLLIQFQNNGVVDDSQLPKDRFSAERLKGVDSTLKIQPAKLEDSAVYLCASSLGGGYGYTFGSGTRLTVV.

This sequence joins TRBV9 and TRBJ2-7; D is undetermined. The V end was cut by 3 bases, the J end by 0 bases, with 4 bases between. The CDR3 extends over 12 amino acids. The germline CDR1 and CDR2 sequences are SGDLS and YYNGEE. The CDR3 loop is CASSGVSYEQYF. The CDR3 DNA reads as TGTGCCAGCAGCGGAGTCTCCTACGAGCAGTACTTC.

The genes are TRBV5-1 and TRBJ2-3; 7 bases fit TRBD2. The V segment lost 2 bases and the J segment 2 bases; nucleotides outside the gene matches: 2. The CDR3 extends over 14 amino acids. The V gene's germline CDR1 is SGHRS and CDR2 YFSETQ. In nucleotides, the CDR3 is TGCGCCAGCAGCTTTAGCGGGCCCACAGATACGCAGTATTTT. It specifies CASSFSGPTDTQYF.

This clone was recorded only once. The V and J genes are TRBV19 and TRBJ2-2, with D unresolved. The V gene lost 2 bases and the J gene lost 6 bases, with 4 bases spanning the gap. This CDR3 region has 12 residues. Germline CDR1 and CDR2: LNHDA and SQIVND (reference sequence). The CDR3 nucleotides read TGTGCCAGTAGTATACGGCCCGGGGAGCTGTTTTTT. The encoded protein is CASSIRPGELFF.

The chain uses TRBV7-9 and TRBJ2-7; D perhaps matches TRBD1 (6 bases). The ends were cut back, 3 bases at V and 0 bases at J, with 15 bases in the middle. Germline CDR1 SEHNR, CDR2 FQNEAQ (reference sequence). The CDR3 sequence is 16 residues long. CDR3 sequence reads: CASSFPSGDPSYEQYF. CDR3 nucleotides: TGTGCCAGCAGCTTTCCGTCAGGGGACCCCTCCTACGAGCAGTACTTC.

V is TRBV11-2 and J is TRBJ2-3; 8 bases map to TRBD2. This CDR3 has 18 residues. After removal of 4 bases from V and 5 bases from J, the junction contained 17 bases not matched to a gene. Germline values: CDR1 SGHAT, CDR2 FQNNGV. The DNA of the CDR3 is TGTGCCAGCAGCTCCATGAGGCTCGGCGGGAGGTACAAAGATACGCAGTATTTT. This translates into CASSSMRLGGRYKDTQYF.

This clone turned up a few times. This rearrangement joins TRBV15 to TRBJ2-1; 9 bases are a match to TRBD2. Germline V CDR1 and CDR2: LNHNV, YYDKDF (reference sequence). The CDR3 consists of 18 residues. V lost 0 bases, J lost 5 bases, and 11 bases stayed unmatched. The chain's CDR3 is CATSRDQRLAGTNNEQFF. The DNA of the CDR3 is TGTGCCACCAGCAGAGATCAACGGCTAGCGGGGACAAACAATGAGCAGTTCTTC.

This clone was recorded only once. The CDR3 coding sequence is TGTGCCAGCAGCTTAGGCAAGGGGGTCTACAATGAGCAGTTCTTC. It encodes CASSLGKGVYNEQFF. The chain has TRBV13 and TRBJ2-1, with D perhaps TRBD1 (6 bases). The CDR3 is made up of 15 amino acids. Germline values: CDR1 PRHDT, CDR2 FYEKMQ (reference sequence). V was shortened by 0 bases and J by 3 bases, with 9 bases between the two germline ends. Filled out from reference TRBV13 and TRBJ2-1, the complete variable domain reads AAGVIQSPRHLIKEKRETATLKCYPIPRHDTVYWYQQGPGQDPQFLISFYEKMQSDKGSIPDRFSAQQFSDYHSELNMSSLELGDSALYFCASSLGKGVYNEQFFGPGTRLTVL.

The V call is TRBV28, the J call TRBJ1-3, with 7 positions matching TRBD1. Trimming removed 5 bases from V and 8 bases from J; junction bases left unmatched: 9. The CDR3 extends over 14 amino acids. The V gene's germline CDR1 is MDHEN and CDR2 SYDVKM. The CDR3 coding sequence is TGTGCCAGCAGTCTCGACAGGGCCGGGCACACCATATATTTT. This encodes CASSLDRAGHTIYF.

This clone has only a few counts. CDR3 sequence: CASSESRLAQQFF. Here the CDR3 DNA reads TGTGCCAGCAGTGAATCCAGGCTAGCGCAGCAGTTCTTC. The chain employs TRBV6-1 and TRBJ2-1; the D gene is possibly TRBD2 (6 bases). The CDR3 runs to 13 residues. Per the germline V gene, CDR1 is MNHNS and CDR2 is SASEGT. V was pared by 2 bases and J by 11 bases, with 13 bases between.

The J gene is TRBJ1-6, the V gene TRBV4-3; D possibly corresponds to TRBD1 (5 bases). Deletions cut 0 bases from V and 8 bases from J, with 11 bases between. Germline V gives CDR1 LGHNA, CDR2 YSLEER. This CDR3 spans 15 amino acids. The CDR3 DNA is TGCGCCAGCAGCCAAGACGGGGGAAGGGATTCACCCCTCCACTTT. Protein: CASSQDGGRDSPLHF.

This CDR3 is CASSSTGSTEAFF. The DNA for the CDR3 is TGTGCCAGCAGCTCGACAGGGAGCACTGAAGCTTTCTTT. The chain couples TRBV7-2 to TRBJ1-1, with 7 bases fitting TRBD1. This CDR3 has 13 amino acids. In germline, CDR1 is SGHTA, CDR2 FQGNSA. V lost 4 bases to trimming and J lost 4 bases; unmatched junction nucleotides: 3.

The CDR3 region is CAWSVQWTGGKGYTF. The CDR3 bases are TGTGCCTGGAGTGTACAATGGACAGGGGGCAAAGGCTACACCTTC. The chain employs TRBV30 and TRBJ1-2; 11 nucleotides line up with TRBD1. Looked up from germline, CDR1 is GTSNPN and CDR2 is SVGIG (reference sequence). The CDR3 consists of 15 residues. Trimming cost V 0 bases and J 8 bases; bases outside gene matches: 8. The full variable domain, completed using reference TRBV30 and TRBJ1-2, is SQTIHQWPATLVQPVGSPLSLECTVEGTSNPNLYWYRQAAGRGLQLLFYSVGIGQISSEVPQNLSASRPQDRQFILSSKKLLLSDSGFYLCAWSVQWTGGKGYTFGSGTRLTVV.